Reported below is one T cell receptor beta chain. Its antigen is still unknown. PCR used 60 Vbeta primers and 13 Jbeta primers. Assay used: immunoSEQ multiplex PCR; TCRdb lists only in-frame clones, some missing. In the table there are 150,000 to 200,000 clones, around 64% of which are singletons. This record comes from a study of cytomegalovirus exposure and HLA in healthy donors. The V and J ends lost 4 bases and 3 bases, in that order; junction bases with no gene match: 7. Germline CDR1 and CDR2: KGHSH and LQKENI. CDR3 length equals 17 residues. Regarding the study as a whole: A likely sequencing artifact accounted for one observed cluster of highly shared sequence variants.

V gene TRBV18 combines with J gene TRBJ2-6; TRBD1 matches 9 bases. Specimen: PBMCs. The receptor was isolated from a woman aged 25 to 39 in good health and CMV-seronegative. The CDR3 loop reads CASSQQGASGGANVLTF. For the CDR3, the DNA is TGTGCCAGCTCACAACAGGGGGCATCAGGTGGGGCCAACGTCCTGACTTTC.